This T cell receptor (beta chain) came from a study of blood T cell repertoires in COVID-19. The Seattle patients, enrolled during active infection, were followed longitudinally. Sequencing was performed with immunoSEQ multiplex PCR; in TCRdb, only in-frame clones are kept and a portion is missing. This table holds some 180,000 clones, roughly 76% found once. J lost 11 bases, V lost 2 bases, and 5 bases had no gene match. The germline V gene has CDR1 MDHEN and CDR2 SYDVKM. This CDR3 region has 12 residues. This chain links TRBV28 with TRBJ1-1; 7 positions match TRBD1. The sample was peripheral blood. The TCR was taken from a middle-aged woman with COVID-19, enrolled during active disease. In DNA form, the CDR3 reads TGTGCCAGCAGTTTAGACAGGGCTGTGGCTTTCTTT. Encoded protein: CASSLDRAVAFF.